Listed below are T cell receptor beta chains from one sample, sequenced in a study of cytomegalovirus exposure and HLA in healthy donors. Some clones are missing from TCRdb's copy, which holds only in-frame ones; the method was immunoSEQ multiplex PCR. The table includes approximately 170,000 clones, roughly 79% detected once. The specimen sequenced was PBMCs. All receptors come from a woman between 25 and 40 years old in good health and CMV-seropositive. CDR3s include the opening cysteine and the closing phenylalanine or tryptophan. The D gene is left open where the match is weak. For some rows the clone size is stated as once, few or many, or as a class when expanded; others skip it.

CATSREQKTNYNEQFF	TGTGCCACCAGCAGAGAACAGAAGACTAACTACAATGAGCAGTTCTTC	NA	TRBV15	TRBJ2-1	NA
CASSLLTGAAGELFF	TGCGCCAGCAGCTTGTTAACAGGGGCGGCCGGGGAGCTGTTTTTT	TRBD1	TRBV5-1	TRBJ2-2	NA
CASSQDWASGRSRSGANVLTF	TGCGCCAGCAGCCAAGATTGGGCTAGCGGTCGGTCTAGGTCTGGGGCCAACGTCCTGACTTTC	TRBD2	TRBV4-3	TRBJ2-6	NA
CASSLRVMGQGSNTEAFF	TGTGCCAGCAGCTTAAGGGTCATGGGACAGGGGTCCAACACTGAAGCTTTCTTT	TRBD1	TRBV7-2	TRBJ1-1	once
CASSVAGSYNEQFF	TGTGCCAGCAGCGTAGCGGGGAGTTACAATGAGCAGTTCTTC	NA	TRBV9	TRBJ2-1	NA
CASSRPTGESSEQYF	TGTGCCAGCAGCCGACCGACAGGGGAATCTAGCGAGCAGTACTTC	TRBD1	TRBV11-3	TRBJ2-7	NA
CASSATDQPQHF	TGTGCCAGTAGTGCGACAGATCAGCCCCAGCATTTT	NA	TRBV28	TRBJ1-5	NA
CAWSVGGPNYGYTF	TGTGCCTGGAGTGTTGGGGGCCCTAACTATGGCTACACCTTC	NA	TRBV30	TRBJ1-2	NA
CASSLRQGWHEQYF	TGCGCCAGCAGCTTGCGACAGGGTTGGCACGAGCAGTACTTC	TRBD1	TRBV5-1	TRBJ2-7	once
CASTLPGTSTDTQYF	TGTGCCAGCACGCTTCCGGGGACTAGCACAGATACGCAGTATTTT	NA	TRBV7-2	TRBJ2-3	NA
CSVDDLYNEQFF	TGCAGCGTTGATGATCTATACAATGAGCAGTTCTTC	NA	TRBV29-1	TRBJ2-1	NA
CASSYSPSGEYEQYF	TGTGCCAGCAGTTACTCACCTAGCGGGGAATACGAGCAGTACTTC	TRBD2	TRBV6-5	TRBJ2-7	NA
CASSTGGSGNTIYF	TGTGCCAGCAGTACGGGGGGCTCTGGAAACACCATATATTTT	NA	TRBV6-6	TRBJ1-3	NA
CASSPPGQGAHGYTF	TGTGCCAGCAGCCCTCCGGGACAGGGGGCGCATGGCTACACCTTC	TRBD1	TRBV9	TRBJ1-2	NA